The T cell receptor (beta chain) described here comes from a study of blood T cell repertoires in COVID-19 (dated by TCRdb to between 2020 and 2021). With regard to the full study: The collaborator samples originated in the United States, Italy and Spain and spanned the acute and convalescent phases of COVID-19. The repertoires were released in a freely available public database intended as a resource for research on the immune response to SARS-CoV-2. The samples were drawn from two sources: the first 160 participants of the ongoing ImmuneRACE study, and 1,200 or so subjects contributed by 6 global collaborators. Where available, HLA class I and class II types were obtained from metadata supplied by the sample provider rather than from assay-based typing. Deeply sampled blood TCRbeta repertoires from subjects exposed to, actively infected with, or recovered from COVID-19 were included in the dataset. The material from the prospective study consisted of cDNA or gDNA derived from T cells, B-cell-depleted T cells, or PBMCs. A de-identified subject ID, COVID-19 status, age in years and sex were almost always included in the sample metadata. Beyond this particular receptor, the publication reports: How much clinical and demographic metadata was included differed by source and by participant, and the metadata was provided uncurated.

TCRbeta CDR3 regions were amplified from genomic DNA by means of the immunoSEQ Assay, a bias-controlled multiplex PCR. Under the source paper's analysis protocol: The number of nucleated cells in each sample was estimated by amplification of reference gene primers within the assay. To quantify the absolute abundance of each unique TCRbeta CDR3 rearrangement, sequence reads were collapsed and filtered. For each sample, productive Simpson clonality was calculated as the square root of Simpson's diversity index across productive rearrangements. TCRdb limited this immuneACCESS table to in-frame rearrangements with V and J called. A share of clones is missing; checked studies link under half to unresolved V genes, and the rest is unexplained. That table supplies the V and J calls and clone size; D and trimming were determined from the DNA. Within this sample are approximately 160,000 clones, with around 80% of them counted one time only. More than 5.5% of the sample goes to the ten largest clones.

In the prospective study, participants were roughly 18 to 100 years old, resided in about two dozen geographic areas of the United States, and were enrolled through a virtual design. To assign participants to cohorts, the prospective study relied on clinical history that participants themselves reported in a screening survey and a study questionnaire. Recovered participants in ImmuneRACE Cohort 3 were defined by two consecutive negative NP/OP PCR tests, clearance by a healthcare professional, or resolution of symptoms. Mobile phlebotomists in the prospective study collected whole blood, serum and a nasopharyngeal or oropharyngeal swab from every participant. Additional blood draws and questionnaires over a roughly two-month period could optionally be provided by prospective study participants. Prospective study blood samples were shipped either frozen or at room temperature before DNA extraction.

Concerning this clone itself: Its antigen remains unidentified. Base quality data are lacking; no much larger clone is found one base away.

The CDR3 covers 13 residues, taking in both the cysteine and the phenylalanine. Only the CDR3 DNA stays, 39 bases, in frame from base 1. V is pruned by 0 bases and J by 5 bases, leaving 2 bases of the junction without a gene match. The CDR1 and CDR2 encoded by the germline V gene are SQVTM and ANQGSEA. The TCR comes from a man aged 50 to 59 who had recovered from COVID-19. This chain is built from TRBV29-1 and TRBJ1-1; TRBD1 agrees with 8 junctional bases. Material: PBMCs or T cells enriched from blood (not recorded which). The CDR3 here reads CSVEDQGATEAFF. The DNA is as follows: TGCAGCGTTGAAGATCAGGGGGCGACTGAAGCTTTCTTT.